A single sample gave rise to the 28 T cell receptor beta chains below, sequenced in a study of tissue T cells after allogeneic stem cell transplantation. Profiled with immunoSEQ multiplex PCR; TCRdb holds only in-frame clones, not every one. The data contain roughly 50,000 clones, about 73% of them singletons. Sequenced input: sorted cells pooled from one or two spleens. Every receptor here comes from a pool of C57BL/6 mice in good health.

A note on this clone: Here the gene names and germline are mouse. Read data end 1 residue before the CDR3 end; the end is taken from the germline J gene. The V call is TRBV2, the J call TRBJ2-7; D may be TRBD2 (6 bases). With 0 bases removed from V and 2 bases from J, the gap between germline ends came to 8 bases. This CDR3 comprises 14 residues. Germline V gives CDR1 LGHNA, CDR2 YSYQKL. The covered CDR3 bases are TGTGCCAGCAGCCAAGATGCTGGGGCCTATGAACAGTAC. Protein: CASSQDAGAYEQY. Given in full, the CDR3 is CASSQDAGAYEQYF.

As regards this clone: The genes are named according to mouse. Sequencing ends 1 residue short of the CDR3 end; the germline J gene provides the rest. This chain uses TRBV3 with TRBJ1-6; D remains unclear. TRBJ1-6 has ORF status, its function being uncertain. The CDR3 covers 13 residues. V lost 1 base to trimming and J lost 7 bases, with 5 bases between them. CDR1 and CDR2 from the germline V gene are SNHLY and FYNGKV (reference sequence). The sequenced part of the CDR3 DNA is TGTGCCAGCAGCTTAGACGGGAATTCGCCCCTCTAC. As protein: CASSLDGNSPLY. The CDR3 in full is CASSLDGNSPLYF.

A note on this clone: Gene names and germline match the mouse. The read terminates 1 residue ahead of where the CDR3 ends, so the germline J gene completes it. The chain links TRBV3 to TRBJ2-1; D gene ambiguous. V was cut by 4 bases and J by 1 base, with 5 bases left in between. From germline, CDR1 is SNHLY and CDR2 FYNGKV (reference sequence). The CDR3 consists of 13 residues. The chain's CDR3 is CASSWENYAEQFF. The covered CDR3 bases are TGTGCCAGCAGCTGGGAGAACTATGCTGAGCAGTTC.

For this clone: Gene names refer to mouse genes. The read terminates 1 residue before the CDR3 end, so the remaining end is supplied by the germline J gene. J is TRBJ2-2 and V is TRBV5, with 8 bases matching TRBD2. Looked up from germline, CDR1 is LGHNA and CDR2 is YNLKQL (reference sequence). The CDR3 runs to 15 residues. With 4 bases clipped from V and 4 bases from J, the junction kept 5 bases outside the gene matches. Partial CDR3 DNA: TGTGCCAGCAGCCTGGGGGGGGCGGGCACCGGGCAGCTCTAC. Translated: CASSLGGAGTGQLY. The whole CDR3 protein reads CASSLGGAGTGQLYF.

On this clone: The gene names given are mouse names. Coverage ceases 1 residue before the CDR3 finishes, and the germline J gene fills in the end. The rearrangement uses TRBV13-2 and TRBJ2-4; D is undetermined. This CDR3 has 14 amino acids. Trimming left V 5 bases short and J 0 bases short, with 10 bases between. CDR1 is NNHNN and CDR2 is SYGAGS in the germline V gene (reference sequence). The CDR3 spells CASGVDGSQNTLYF. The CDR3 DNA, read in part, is TGTGCCAGCGGCGTGGACGGTAGTCAAAACACCTTGTAC.

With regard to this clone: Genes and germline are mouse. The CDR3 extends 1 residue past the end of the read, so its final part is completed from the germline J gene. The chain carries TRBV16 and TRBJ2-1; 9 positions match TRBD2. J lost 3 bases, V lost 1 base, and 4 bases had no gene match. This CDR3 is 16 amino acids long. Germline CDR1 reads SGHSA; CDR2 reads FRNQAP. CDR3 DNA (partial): TGTGCAAGCAGCTTAGCAGACTGGGGGTTCTATGCTGAGCAGTTC. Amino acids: CASSLADWGFYAEQF. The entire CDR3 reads CASSLADWGFYAEQFF.

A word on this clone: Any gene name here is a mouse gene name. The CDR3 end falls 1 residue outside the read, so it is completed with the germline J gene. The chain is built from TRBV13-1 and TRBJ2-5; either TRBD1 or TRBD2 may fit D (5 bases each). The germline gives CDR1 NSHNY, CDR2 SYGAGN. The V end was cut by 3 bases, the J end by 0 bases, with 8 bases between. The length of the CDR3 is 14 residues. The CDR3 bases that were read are TGTGCCAGCAGTGGTCGGGACAACCAAGACACCCAGTAC. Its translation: CASSGRDNQDTQY. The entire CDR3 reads CASSGRDNQDTQYF.

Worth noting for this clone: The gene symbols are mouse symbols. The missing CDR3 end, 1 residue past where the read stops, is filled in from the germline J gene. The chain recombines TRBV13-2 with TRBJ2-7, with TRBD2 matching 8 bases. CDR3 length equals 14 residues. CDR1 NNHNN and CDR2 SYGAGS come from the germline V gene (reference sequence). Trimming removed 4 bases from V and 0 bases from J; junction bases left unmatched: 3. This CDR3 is CASGRLGSSYEQYF. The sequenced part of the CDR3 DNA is TGTGCCAGCGGTCGACTGGGGAGCTCCTATGAACAGTAC.

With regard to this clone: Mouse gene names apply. CDR3 DNA, as far as it was read: TGCACCTGCAGTGAGGGACTGGGGGATTATGAACAGTAC. It translates to CTCSEGLGDYEQY. The complete CDR3 reads CTCSEGLGDYEQYF. The V gene is TRBV1, the J gene TRBJ2-7, with TRBD2 matching over 11 bases. Coverage ceases 1 residue before the CDR3 finishes, and the germline J gene fills in the end. J was trimmed by 4 bases and V by 4 bases; bases with no gene match: 3. This CDR3 is built from 14 residues. Germline V gene lookup returns CDR1 NSQYPW and CDR2 LRSPGD (reference sequence). The full variable domain, rest sourced from reference TRBV1 and TRBJ2-7, is VTLLEQNPRWRLVPRGQAVNLRCILKNSQYPWMSWYQQDLQKQLQWLFTLRSPGDKEVKSLPGADYLATRVTDTELRLQVANMSQGRTLYCTCSEGLGDYEQYFGPGTRLTVL.

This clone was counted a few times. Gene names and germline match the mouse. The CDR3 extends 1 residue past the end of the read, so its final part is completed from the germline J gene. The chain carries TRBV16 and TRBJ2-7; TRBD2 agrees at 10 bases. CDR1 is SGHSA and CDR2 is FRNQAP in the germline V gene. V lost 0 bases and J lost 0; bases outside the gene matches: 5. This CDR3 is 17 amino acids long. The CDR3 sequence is CASSLDQDWGPSYEQYF. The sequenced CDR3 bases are TGTGCAAGCAGCTTAGATCAGGACTGGGGGCCCTCCTATGAACAGTAC.

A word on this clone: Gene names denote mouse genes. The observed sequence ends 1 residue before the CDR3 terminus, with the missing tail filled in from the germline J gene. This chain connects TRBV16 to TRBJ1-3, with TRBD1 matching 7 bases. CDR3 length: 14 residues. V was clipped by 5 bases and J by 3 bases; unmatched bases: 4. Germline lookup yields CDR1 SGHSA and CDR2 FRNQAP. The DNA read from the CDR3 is TGTGCAAGCAGCCCCCGGGACAGTGGAAATACGCTCTAT. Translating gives CASSPRDSGNTLY. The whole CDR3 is CASSPRDSGNTLYF.

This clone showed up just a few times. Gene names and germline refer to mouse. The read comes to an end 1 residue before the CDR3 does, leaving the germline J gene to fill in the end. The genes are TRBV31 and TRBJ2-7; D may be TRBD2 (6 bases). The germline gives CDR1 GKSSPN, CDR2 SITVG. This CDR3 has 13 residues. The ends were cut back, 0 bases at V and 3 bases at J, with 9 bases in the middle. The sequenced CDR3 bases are TGTGCCTGGAGTCTACGGGACTTCTATGAACAGTAC. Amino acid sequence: CAWSLRDFYEQY. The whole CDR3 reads CAWSLRDFYEQYF.

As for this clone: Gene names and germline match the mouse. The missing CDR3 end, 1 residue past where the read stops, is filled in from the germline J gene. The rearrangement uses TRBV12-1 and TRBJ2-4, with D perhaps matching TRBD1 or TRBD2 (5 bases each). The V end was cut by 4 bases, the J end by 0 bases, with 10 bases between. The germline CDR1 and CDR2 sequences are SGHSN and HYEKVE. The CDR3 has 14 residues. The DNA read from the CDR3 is TGTGCCAGCTCCCAATGGGACAGTCAAAACACCTTGTAC. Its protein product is CASSQWDSQNTLY. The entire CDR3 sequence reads CASSQWDSQNTLYF. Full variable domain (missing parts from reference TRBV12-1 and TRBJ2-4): DSGVVQSPRHIIKEKGGRSVLTCIPISGHSNVVWYQQTLGKELKFLIQHYEKVERDKGFLPSRFSVQQFDDYHSEMNMSALELEDSAMYFCASSQWDSQNTLYFGAGTRLSVL.

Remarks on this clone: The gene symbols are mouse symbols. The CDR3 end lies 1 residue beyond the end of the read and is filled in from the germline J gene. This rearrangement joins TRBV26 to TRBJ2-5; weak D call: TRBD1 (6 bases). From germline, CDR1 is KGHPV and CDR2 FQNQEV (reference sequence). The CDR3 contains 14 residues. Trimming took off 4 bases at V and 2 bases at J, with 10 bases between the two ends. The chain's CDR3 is CASSPGTFQDTQYF. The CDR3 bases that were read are TGTGCCAGCAGTCCCGGGACATTCCAAGACACCCAGTAC.

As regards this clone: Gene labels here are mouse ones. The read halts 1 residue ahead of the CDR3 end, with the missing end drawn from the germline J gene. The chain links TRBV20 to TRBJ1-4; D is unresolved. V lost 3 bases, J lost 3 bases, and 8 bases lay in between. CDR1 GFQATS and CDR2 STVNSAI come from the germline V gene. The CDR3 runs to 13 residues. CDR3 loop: CGASRGTNERLFF. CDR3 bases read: TGTGGTGCTAGTCGGGGAACCAACGAAAGATTATTT. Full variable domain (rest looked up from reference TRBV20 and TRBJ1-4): GALVYQYPRRTICKSGTSMRMECQAVGFQATSVAWYRQSPQKTFELIALSTVNSAIKYEQNFTQEKFPISHPNLSFSSMTVLNAYLEDRGLYLCGASRGTNERLFFGHGTKLSVL.

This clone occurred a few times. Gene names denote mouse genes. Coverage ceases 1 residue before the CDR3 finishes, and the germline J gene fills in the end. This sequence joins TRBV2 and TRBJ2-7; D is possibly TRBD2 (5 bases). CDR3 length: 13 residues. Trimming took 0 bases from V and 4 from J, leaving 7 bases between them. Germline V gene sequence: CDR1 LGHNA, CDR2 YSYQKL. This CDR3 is CASSQDNWYEQYF. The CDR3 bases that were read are TGTGCCAGCAGCCAAGATAACTGGTATGAACAGTAC.

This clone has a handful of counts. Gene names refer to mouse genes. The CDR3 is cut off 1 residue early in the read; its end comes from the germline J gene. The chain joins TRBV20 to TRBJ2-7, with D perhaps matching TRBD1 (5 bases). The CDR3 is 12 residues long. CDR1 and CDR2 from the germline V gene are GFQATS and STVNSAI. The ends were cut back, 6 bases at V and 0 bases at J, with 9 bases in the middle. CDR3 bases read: TGTGGTGCCCTCGACAGCTCCTATGAACAGTAC. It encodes CGALDSSYEQY. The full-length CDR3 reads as CGALDSSYEQYF.

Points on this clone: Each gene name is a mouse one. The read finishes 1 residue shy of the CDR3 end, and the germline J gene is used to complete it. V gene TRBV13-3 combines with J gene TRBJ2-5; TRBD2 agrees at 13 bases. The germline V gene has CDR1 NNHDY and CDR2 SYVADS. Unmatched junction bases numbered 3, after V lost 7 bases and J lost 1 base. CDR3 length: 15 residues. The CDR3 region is CASRGLGGDQDTQYF. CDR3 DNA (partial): TGTGCCAGCCGGGGACTGGGGGGGGACCAAGACACCCAGTAC.

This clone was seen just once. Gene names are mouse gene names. CDR3: CGARRQGANSDYTF. Incomplete CDR3 DNA: TGTGGTGCTAGAAGGCAGGGTGCAAACTCCGACTACACC. The V gene is TRBV20, the J gene TRBJ1-2; possibly TRBD1 for D (5 bases). The read ends 1 residue early relative to the CDR3; the germline J gene fills the gap. Between the trimmed V and J ends, which lost 3 bases and 0 bases, there was a span of 11 bases. CDR3 size: 14 residues. Germline loops: CDR1 GFQATS, CDR2 STVNSAI.

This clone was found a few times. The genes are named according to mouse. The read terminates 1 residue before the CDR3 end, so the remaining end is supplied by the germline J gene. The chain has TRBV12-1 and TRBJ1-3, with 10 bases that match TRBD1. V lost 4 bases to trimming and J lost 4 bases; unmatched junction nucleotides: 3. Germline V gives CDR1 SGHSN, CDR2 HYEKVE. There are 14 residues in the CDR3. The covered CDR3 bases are TGTGCCAGCTCGACAGGGGGCGCGGGAAATACGCTCTAT. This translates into CASSTGGAGNTLY. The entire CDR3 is CASSTGGAGNTLYF.

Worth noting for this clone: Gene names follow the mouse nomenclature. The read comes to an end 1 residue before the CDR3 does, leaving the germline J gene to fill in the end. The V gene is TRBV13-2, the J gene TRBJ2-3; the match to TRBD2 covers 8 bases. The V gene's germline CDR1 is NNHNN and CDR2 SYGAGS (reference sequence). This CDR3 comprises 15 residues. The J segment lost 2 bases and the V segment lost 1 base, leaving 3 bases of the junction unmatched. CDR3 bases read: TGTGCCAGCGGTGATATGGGGGGGTTTGCAGAAACGCTGTAT. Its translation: CASGDMGGFAETLY. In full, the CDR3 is CASGDMGGFAETLYF.

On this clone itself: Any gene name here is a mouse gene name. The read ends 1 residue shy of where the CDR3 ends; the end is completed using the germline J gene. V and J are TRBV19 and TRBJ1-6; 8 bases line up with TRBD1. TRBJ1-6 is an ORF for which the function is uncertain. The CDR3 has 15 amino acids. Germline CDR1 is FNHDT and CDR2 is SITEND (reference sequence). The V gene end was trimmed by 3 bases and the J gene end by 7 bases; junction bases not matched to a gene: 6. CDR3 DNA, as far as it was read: TGTGCCAGCAGTACCCTCGACAGGGGAAATTCGCCCCTCTAC. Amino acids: CASSTLDRGNSPLY. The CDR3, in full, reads CASSTLDRGNSPLYF.

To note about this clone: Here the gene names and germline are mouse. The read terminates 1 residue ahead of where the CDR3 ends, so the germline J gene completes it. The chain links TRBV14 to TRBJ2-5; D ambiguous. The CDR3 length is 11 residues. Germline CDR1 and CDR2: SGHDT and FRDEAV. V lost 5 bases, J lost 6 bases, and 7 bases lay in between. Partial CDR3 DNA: TGTGCCAGCAGCCCGGGGGACACCCAGTAC. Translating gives CASSPGDTQY. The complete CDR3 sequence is CASSPGDTQYF.

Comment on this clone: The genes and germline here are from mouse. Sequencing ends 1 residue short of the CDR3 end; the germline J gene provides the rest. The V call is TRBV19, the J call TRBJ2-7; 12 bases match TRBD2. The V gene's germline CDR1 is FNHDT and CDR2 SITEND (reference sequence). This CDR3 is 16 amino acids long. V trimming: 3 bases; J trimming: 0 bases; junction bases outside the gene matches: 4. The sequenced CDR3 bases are TGTGCCAGCAGTAAGGGGACTGGGGGGACCTCCTATGAACAGTAC. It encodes CASSKGTGGTSYEQY. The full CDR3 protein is CASSKGTGGTSYEQYF.

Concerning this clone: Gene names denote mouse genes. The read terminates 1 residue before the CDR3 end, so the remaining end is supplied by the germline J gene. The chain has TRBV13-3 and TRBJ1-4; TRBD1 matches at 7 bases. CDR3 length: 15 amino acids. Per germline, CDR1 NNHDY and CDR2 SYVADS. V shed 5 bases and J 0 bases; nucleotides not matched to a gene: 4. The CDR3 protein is CASSPGQISNERLFF. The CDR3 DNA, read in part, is TGTGCCAGCAGCCCGGGACAGATTTCCAACGAAAGATTATTT.

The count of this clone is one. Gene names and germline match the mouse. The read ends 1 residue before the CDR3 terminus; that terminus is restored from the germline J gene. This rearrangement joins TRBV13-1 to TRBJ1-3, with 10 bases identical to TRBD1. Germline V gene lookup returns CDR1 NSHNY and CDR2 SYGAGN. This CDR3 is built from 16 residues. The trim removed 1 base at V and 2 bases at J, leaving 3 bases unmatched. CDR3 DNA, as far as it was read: TGTGCCAGCAGTGATTCGGGACAGGGGACTGGAAATACGCTCTAT. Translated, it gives CASSDSGQGTGNTLY. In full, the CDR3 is CASSDSGQGTGNTLYF.

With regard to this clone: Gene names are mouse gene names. The CDR3 here is CASSPTGYEQYF. Incomplete CDR3 DNA: TGTGCCAGCAGCCCGACAGGGTATGAACAGTAC. The rearrangement links TRBV4 to TRBJ2-7, with TRBD1 identical over 7 bases. The CDR3 is cut off 1 residue early in the read; its end comes from the germline J gene. The ends lost 5 bases at V and 4 bases at J; junction bases unmatched: 2. Germline CDR1 reads LGHDT; CDR2 reads YNNKQL (reference sequence). The CDR3 covers 12 residues.

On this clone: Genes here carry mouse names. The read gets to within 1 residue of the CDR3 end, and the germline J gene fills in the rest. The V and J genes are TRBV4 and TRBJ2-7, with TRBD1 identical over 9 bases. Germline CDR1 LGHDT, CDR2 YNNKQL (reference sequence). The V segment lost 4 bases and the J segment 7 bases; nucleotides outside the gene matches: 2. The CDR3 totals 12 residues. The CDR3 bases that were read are TGTGCCAGCAGCTCGACAGGGGGAGAACAGTAC. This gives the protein CASSSTGGEQY. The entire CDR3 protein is CASSSTGGEQYF.